This T cell receptor beta chain was sequenced in a study of T cells in Graves' hyperthyroidism and ophthalmopathy. There are many counts of this clonotype. J lost 3 bases, V lost 6 bases, and 4 bases had no gene match. The germline V gene encodes CDR1 MNHNS and CDR2 SASEGT. The CDR3 has 15 residues. From RNA transcripts, TCR beta CDR3 regions were amplified. HTBI primers were used for first-round RT-PCR of the TCR CDR3. TCRdb processed the multiplex PCR reads anew with MiXCR; each CDR3 protein has one entry. This table has about 590,000 distinct CDR3 sequences, about a sixth appearing once. The clonotype originates from a woman aged 30 to 39 with Graves' hyperthyroidism. This rearrangement joins TRBV6-1 to TRBJ2-7; 14 nucleotides line up with TRBD2. Sequences were obtained from blood. This chain's CDR3 is CASRGTSGGFYEQYF. The DNA of the CDR3 is TGTGCCAGCAGGGGGACTAGCGGGGGCTTCTACGAGCAGTACTTC.